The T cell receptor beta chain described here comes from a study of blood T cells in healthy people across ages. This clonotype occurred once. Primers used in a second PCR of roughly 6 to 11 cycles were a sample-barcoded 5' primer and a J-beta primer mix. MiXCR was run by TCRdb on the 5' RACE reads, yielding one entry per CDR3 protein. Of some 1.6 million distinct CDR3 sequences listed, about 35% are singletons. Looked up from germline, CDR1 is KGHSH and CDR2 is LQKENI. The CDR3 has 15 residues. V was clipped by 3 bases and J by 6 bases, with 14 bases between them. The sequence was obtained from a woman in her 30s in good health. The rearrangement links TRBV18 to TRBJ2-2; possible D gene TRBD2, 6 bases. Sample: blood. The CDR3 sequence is CASSPNSGGAGELFF. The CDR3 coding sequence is TGTGCCAGCTCACCGAACTCTGGCGGGGCCGGGGAGCTGTTTTTT.